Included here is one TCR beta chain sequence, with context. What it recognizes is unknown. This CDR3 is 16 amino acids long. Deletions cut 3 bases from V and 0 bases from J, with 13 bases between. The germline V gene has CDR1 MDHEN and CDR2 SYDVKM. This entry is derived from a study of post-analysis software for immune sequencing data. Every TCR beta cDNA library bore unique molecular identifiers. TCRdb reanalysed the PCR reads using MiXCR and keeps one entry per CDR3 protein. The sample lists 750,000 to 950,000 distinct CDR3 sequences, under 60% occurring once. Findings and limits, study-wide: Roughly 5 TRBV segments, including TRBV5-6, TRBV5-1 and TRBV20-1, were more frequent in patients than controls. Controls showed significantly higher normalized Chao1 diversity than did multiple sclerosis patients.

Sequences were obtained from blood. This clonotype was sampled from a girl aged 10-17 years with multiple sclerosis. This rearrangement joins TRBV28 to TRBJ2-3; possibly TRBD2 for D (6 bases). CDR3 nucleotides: TGTGCCAGCAGTTTTGTTAGCGGCCAAAGCACAGATACGCAGTATTTT. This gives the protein CASSFVSGQSTDTQYF.